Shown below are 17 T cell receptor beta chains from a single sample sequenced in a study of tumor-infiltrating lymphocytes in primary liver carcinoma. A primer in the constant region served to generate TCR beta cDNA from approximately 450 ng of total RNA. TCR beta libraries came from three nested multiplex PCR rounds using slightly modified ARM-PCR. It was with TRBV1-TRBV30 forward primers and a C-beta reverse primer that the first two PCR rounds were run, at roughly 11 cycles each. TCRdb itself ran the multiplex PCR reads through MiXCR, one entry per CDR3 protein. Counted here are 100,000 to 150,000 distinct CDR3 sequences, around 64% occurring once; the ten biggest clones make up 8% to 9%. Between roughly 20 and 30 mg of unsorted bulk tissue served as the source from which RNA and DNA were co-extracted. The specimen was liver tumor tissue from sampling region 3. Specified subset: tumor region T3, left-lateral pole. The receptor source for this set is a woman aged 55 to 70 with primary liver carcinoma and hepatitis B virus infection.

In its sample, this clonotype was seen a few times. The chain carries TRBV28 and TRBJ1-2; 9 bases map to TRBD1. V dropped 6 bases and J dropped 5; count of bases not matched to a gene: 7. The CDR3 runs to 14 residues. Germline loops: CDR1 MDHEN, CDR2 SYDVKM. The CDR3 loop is CASRRTGEIYGYTF. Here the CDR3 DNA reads TGTGCCAGCAGACGGACAGGGGAAATTTATGGCTACACCTTC.

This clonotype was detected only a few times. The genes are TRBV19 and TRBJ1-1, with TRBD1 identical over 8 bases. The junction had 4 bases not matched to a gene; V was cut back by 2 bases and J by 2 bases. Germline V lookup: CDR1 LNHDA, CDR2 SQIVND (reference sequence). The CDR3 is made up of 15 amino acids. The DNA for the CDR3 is TGTGCCAGTAGTATACCAGGGGGCACAAACACTGAAGCTTTCTTT. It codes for CASSIPGGTNTEAFF.

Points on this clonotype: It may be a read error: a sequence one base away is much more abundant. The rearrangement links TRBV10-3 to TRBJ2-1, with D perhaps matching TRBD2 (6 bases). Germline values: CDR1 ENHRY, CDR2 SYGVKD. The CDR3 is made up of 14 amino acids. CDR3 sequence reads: CAISDLTSINELFF. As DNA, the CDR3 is TGTGCCATCAGTGATCTTACTAGCATCAATGAGCTGTTCTTC.

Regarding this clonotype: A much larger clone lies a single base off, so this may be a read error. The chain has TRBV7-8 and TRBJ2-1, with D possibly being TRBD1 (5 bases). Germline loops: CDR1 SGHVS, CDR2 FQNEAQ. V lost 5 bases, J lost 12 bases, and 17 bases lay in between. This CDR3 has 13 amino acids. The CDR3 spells CASSAWGDYGQFF. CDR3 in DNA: TGTGCCAGCAGCGCCTGGGGCGATTATGGGCAGTTCTTC.

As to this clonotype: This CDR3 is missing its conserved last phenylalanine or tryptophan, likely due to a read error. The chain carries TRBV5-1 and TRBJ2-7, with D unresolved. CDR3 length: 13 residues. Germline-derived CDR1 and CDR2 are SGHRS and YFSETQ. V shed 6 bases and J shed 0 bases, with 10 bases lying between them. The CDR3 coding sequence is TGCGCCAGCAAAAGGGATAACTCCTACGAGCAGTACATC. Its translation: CASKRDNSYEQYI.

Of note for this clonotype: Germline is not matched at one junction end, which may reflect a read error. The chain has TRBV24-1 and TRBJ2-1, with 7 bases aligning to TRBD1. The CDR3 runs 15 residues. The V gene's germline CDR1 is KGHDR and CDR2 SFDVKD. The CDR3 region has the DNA TGTGCTACCAGGGCACCGGGACAGAAATACAATGAGCAGTTCTTC. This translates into CATRAPGQKYNEQFF.

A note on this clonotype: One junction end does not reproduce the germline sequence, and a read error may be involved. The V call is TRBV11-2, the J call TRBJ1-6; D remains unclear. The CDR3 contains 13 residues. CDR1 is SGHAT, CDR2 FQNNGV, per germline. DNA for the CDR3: TGTGTCGGCAGCTTTGTAATGAATTCACTCCTCCACTTT. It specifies CVGSFVMNSLLHF.

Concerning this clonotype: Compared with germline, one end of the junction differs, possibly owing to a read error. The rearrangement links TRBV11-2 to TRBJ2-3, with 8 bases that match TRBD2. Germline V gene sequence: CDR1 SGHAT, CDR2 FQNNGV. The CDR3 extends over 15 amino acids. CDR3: CASSSGLAGADTQYF. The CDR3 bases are TGTGCCAGTAGCTCAGGACTAGCAGGGGCAGATACGCAGTATTTT.

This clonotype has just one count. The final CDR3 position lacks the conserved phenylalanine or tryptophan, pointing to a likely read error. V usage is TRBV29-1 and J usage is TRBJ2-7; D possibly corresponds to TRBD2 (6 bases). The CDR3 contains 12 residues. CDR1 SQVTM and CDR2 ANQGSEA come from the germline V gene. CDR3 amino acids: CGVGGLGDEQYL. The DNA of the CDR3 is TGCGGCGTTGGGGGACTGGGCGACGAGCAGTACCTC.

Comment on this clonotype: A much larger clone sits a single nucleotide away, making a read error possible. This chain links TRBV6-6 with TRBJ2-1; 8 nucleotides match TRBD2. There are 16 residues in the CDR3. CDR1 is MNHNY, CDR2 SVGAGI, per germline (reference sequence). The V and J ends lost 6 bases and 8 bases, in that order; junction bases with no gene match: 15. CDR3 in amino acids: CASSPRLARGGHEQFF. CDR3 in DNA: TGTGCCAGCAGCCCCAGACTAGCGAGAGGAGGCCATGAGCAGTTCTTC.

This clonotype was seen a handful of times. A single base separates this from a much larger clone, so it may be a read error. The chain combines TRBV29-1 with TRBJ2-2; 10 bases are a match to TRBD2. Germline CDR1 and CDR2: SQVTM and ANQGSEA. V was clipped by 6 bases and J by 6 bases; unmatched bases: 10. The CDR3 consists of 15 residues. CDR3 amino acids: CSVRGLAGAAGELFF. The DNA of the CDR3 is TGCAGCGTCCGCGGGCTAGCGGGAGCGGCCGGGGAGCTGTTTTTT.

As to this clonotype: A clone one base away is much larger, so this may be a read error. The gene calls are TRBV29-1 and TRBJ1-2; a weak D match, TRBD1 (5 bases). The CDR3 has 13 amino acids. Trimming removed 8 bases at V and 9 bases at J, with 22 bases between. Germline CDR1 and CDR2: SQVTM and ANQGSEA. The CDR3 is CSFRGLGGDCYTF. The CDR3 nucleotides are TGCAGCTTCCGGGGCCTGGGTGGCGACTGCTACACCTTC.

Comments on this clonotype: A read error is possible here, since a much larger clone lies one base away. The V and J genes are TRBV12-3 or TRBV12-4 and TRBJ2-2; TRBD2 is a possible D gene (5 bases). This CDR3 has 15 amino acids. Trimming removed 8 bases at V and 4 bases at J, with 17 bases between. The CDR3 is CASWASRSGTGELFF. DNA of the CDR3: TGTGCCAGCTGGGCTAGCAGGAGTGGCACCGGGGAGCTGTTTTTT.

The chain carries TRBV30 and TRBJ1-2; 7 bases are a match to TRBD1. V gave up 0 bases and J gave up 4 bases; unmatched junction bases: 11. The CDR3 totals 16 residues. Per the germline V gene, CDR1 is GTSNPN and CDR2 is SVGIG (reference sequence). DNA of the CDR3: TGTGCCTGGAGTGTACGAGTCCGGGACAGTGGCTATGGCTACACCTTC. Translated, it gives CAWSVRVRDSGYGYTF.

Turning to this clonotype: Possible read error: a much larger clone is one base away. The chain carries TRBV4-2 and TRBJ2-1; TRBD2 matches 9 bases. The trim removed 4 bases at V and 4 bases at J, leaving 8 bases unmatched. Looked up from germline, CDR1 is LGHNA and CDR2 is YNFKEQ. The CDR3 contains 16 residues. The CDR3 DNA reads TGTGCCAGCAGCCCTATAGCGGGGGAGGGGTACAATGAGCAGTTCTTC. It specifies CASSPIAGEGYNEQFF.

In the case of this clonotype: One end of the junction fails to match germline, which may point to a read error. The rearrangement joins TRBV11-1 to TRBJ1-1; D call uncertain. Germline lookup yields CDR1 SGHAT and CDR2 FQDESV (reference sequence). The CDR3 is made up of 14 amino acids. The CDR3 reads CASSQNILNAEAFF. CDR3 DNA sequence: TGTGCCAGCAGCCAGAACATATTGAACGCTGAAGCTTTCTTT.

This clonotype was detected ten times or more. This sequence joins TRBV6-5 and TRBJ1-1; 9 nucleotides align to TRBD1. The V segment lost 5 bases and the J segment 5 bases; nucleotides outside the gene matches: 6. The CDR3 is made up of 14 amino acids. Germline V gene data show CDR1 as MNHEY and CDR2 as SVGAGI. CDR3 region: CASSTGTGLTEAFF. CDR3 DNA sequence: TGTGCCAGCAGTACCGGGACAGGGTTGACTGAAGCTTTCTTT.